Each of the 2 T cell receptor beta chains below was sequenced from the same sample in a study of regulatory T cells in long-lasting Graves disease. Noted time point: newly diagnosed GD, antithyroid drugs for less than 3 months. The TCR library was made from RNA that had been extracted from PBMCs in TRIzol. Arm-PCR of CDR3 regions and iRepertoire HTBI primers were the basis on which TCR beta libraries were built. TCRdb reprocessed the multiplex PCR reads with MiXCR, giving one entry per CDR3 protein. The top ten clones hold roughly 17% of a sample with 440,000 or so distinct CDR3 sequences, 14% to 15% of them seen once. The sample also formed part of further work on T cells in Graves' hyperthyroidism and ophthalmopathy.

The sequenced sample was peripheral blood mononuclear cells (PBMCs), obtained at new diagnosis, from a patient treated with antithyroid drugs. The receptors derive from a young woman with Graves disease.

The chain couples TRBV12-5 to TRBJ2-6, with unresolved D. The CDR3 extends over 11 amino acids. V shed 8 bases and J shed 4 bases, with 3 bases lying between them. Germline V lookup: CDR1 LGHNT, CDR2 FRNRAP. CDR3 loop: CASRGANVLTF. The CDR3 DNA reads as TGTGCTAGTCGAGGGGCCAACGTCCTGACTTTC.

This clonotype was observed at least ten times. The chain employs TRBV28 and TRBJ2-5; TRBD2 is a possible D gene (5 bases). The CDR3 length is 13 residues. Trimming took 10 bases from V and 5 from J, leaving 17 bases between them. Germline V gene data show CDR1 as MDHEN and CDR2 as SYDVKM. The CDR3 coding sequence is TGTGCCATCCTGACGGGGAGTGCGGAGACCCAGTACTTC. Translating gives CAILTGSAETQYF.